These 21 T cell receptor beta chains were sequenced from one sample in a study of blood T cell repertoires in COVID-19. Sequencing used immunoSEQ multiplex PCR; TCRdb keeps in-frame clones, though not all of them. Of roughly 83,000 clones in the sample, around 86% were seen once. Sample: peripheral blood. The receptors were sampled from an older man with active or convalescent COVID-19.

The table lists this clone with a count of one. The CDR3 spells CASSYGGSPNYGYTF. For the CDR3, the DNA is TGTGCCAGCAGTTATGGCGGTTCCCCTAACTATGGCTACACCTTC. V is TRBV6-5 and J is TRBJ1-2; D unresolved. CDR1 and CDR2 from the germline V gene are MNHEY and SVGAGI. V lost 3 bases, J lost 0 bases, and 11 bases lay in between. The CDR3 covers 15 residues.

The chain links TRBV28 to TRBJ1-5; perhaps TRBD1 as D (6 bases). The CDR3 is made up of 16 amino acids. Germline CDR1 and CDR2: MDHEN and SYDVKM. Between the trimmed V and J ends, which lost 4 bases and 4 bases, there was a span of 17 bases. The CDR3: CASSSAQGHPNQPQHF. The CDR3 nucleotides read TGTGCCAGCAGTTCAGCCCAGGGACATCCGAATCAGCCCCAGCATTTT.

CDR3 coding DNA: TGTGCCAGTAGTACGTTACTAGCGGAAGAGACCCAGTACTTC. It is translated as CASSTLLAEETQYF. The chain combines TRBV19 with TRBJ2-5, with 8 nucleotides matching TRBD2. CDR1 and CDR2 (germline): LNHDA, SQIVND (reference sequence). Trimming cost V 4 bases and J 3 bases; bases outside gene matches: 4. The CDR3 has 14 residues.

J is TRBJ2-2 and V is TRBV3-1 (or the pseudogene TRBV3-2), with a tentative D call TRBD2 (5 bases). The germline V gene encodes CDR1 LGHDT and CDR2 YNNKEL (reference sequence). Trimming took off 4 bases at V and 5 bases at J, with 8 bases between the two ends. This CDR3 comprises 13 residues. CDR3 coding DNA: TGTGCCAGCAGCCCAACGGGGACCGGGGAGCTGTTTTTT. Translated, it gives CASSPTGTGELFF.

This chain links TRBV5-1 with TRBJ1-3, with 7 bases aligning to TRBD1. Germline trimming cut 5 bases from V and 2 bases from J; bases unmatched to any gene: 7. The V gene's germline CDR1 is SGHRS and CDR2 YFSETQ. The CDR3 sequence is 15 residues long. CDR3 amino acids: CASSRDSMTGNTIYF. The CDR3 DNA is TGCGCCAGCAGTCGGGACAGTATGACTGGAAACACCATATATTTT.

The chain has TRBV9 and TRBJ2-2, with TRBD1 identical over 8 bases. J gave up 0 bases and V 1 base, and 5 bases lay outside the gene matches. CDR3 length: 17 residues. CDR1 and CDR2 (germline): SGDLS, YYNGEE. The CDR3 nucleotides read TGTGCCAGCAGCGTATTAAGGACAGGGACGAACACCGGGGAGCTGTTTTTT. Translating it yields CASSVLRTGTNTGELFF.

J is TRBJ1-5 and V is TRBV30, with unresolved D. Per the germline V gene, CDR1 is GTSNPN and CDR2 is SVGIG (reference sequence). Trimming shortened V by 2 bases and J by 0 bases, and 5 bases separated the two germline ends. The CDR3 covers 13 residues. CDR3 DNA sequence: TGTGCCTGGAGTTCACTTAGCAATCAGCCCCAGCATTTT. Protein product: CAWSSLSNQPQHF.

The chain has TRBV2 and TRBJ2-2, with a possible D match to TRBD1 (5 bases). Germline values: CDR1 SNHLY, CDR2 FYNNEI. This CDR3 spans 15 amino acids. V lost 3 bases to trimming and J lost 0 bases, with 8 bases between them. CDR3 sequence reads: CASSDSRANTGELFF. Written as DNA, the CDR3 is TGTGCCAGCAGTGATTCCAGGGCGAACACCGGGGAGCTGTTTTTT. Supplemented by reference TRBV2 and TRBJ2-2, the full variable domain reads EPEVTQTPSHQVTQMGQEVILRCVPISNHLYFYWYRQILGQKVEFLVSFYNNEISEKSEIFDDQFSVERPDGSNFTLKIRSTKLEDSAMYFCASSDSRANTGELFFGEGSRLTVL.

In DNA form, the CDR3 reads TGTGCCAGCAGCCCCCGGAGGCAGGGGCTGGGCTATGGCTACACCTTC. Translation gives CASSPRRQGLGYGYTF. The V call is TRBV13, the J call TRBJ1-2, with D perhaps TRBD1 (6 bases). Germline values: CDR1 PRHDT, CDR2 FYEKMQ (reference sequence). The CDR3 totals 16 residues. V was clipped by 5 bases and J by 4 bases, with 20 bases between them.

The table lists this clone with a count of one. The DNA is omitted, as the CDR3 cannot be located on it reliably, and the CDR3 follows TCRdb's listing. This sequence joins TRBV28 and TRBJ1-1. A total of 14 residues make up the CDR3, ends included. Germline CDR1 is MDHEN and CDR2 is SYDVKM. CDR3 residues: CASSLERENTEAFF.

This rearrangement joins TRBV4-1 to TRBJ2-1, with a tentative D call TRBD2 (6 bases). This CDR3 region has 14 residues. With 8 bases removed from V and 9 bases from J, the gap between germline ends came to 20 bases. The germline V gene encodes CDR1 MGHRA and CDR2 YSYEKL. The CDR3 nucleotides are TGCGCCAGCCGCTTCCCCGGGAGCAGAGGTGAGCAGTTCTTC. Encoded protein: CASRFPGSRGEQFF.

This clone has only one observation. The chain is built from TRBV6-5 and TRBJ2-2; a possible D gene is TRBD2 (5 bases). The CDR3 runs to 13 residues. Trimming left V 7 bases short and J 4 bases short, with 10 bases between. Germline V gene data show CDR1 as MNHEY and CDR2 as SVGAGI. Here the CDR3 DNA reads TGTGCCAGCAACAACCGGGGCACCGGGGAGCTGTTTTTT. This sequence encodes CASNNRGTGELFF.

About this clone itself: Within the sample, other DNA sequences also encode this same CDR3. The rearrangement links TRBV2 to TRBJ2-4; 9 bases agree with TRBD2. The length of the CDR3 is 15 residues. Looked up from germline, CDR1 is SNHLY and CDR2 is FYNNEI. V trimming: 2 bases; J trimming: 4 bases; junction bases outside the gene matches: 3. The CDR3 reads CASSEQGLAKNIQYF. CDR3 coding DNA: TGTGCCAGCAGTGAACAGGGACTAGCTAAAAACATTCAGTACTTC.

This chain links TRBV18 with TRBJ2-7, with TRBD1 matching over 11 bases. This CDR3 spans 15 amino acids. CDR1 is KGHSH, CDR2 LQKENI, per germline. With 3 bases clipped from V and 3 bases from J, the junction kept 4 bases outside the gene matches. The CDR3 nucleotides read TGTGCCAGCTCACCCGGGACAGGGGGAGGCTACGAGCAGTACGTC. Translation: CASSPGTGGGYEQYV.

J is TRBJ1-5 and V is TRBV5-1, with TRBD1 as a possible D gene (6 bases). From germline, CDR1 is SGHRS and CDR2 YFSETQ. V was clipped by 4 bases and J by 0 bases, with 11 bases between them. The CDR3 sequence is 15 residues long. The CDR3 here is CASSPGTLSNQPQHF. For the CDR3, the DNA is TGCGCCAGCAGCCCCGGGACACTTAGCAATCAGCCCCAGCATTTT.

CDR3 nucleotide sequence: TGTGCCAGTAGTCGCAGGACAGGGCAGGGAGATACGCAGTATTTT. Its protein product is CASSRRTGQGDTQYF. This chain uses TRBV19 with TRBJ2-3; 8 bases line up with TRBD1. The V gene end was trimmed by 5 bases and the J gene end by 5 bases; junction bases not matched to a gene: 9. Germline-derived CDR1 and CDR2 are LNHDA and SQIVND (reference sequence). This CDR3 region has 15 residues.

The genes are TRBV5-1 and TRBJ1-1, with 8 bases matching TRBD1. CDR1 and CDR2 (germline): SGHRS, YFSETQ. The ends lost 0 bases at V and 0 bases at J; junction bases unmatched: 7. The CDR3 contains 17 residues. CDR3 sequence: CASSLVPLTGVNTEAFF. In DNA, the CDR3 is TGCGCCAGCAGCTTGGTCCCTTTGACAGGGGTGAACACTGAAGCTTTCTTT. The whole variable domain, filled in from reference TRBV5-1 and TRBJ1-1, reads KAGVTQTPRYLIKTRGQQVTLSCSPISGHRSVSWYQQTPGQGLQFLFEYFSETQRNKGNFPGRFSGRQFSNSRSEMNVSTLELGDSALYLCASSLVPLTGVNTEAFFGQGTRLTVV.

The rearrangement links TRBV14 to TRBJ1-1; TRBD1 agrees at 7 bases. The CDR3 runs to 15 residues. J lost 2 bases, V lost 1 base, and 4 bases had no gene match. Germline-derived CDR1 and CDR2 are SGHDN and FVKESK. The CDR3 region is CASSQARGINTEAFF. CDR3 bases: TGTGCCAGCAGCCAAGCCAGGGGGATAAACACTGAAGCTTTCTTT.

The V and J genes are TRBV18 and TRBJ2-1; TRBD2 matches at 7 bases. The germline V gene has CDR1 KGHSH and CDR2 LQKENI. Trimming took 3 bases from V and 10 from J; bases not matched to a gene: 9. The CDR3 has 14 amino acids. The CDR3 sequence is CASSPTAGVGEQFF. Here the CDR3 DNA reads TGTGCCAGCTCACCGACTGCGGGGGTCGGGGAGCAGTTCTTC.

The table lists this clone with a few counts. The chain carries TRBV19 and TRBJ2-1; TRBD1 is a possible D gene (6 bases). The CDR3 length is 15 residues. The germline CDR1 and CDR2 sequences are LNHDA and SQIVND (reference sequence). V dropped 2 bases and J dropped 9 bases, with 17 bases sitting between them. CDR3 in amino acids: CASSILQGLASEQFF. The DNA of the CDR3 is TGTGCCAGTAGTATACTCCAGGGGTTAGCAAGTGAGCAGTTCTTC.

The CDR3, as DNA: TGTGCCAGCAGCTTAGGGCAGGGAGGTGAAAAACTGTTTTTT. It specifies CASSLGQGGEKLFF. V is TRBV7-9 and J is TRBJ1-4; tentatively, D is TRBD1 (5 bases). The CDR3 spans 14 residues. V was clipped by 1 base and J by 7 bases, with 10 bases between them. Germline V gene lookup returns CDR1 SEHNR and CDR2 FQNEAQ (reference sequence).